Below, one T cell receptor (beta chain) is given with its context. Recruits, aged roughly 18 to 90 years, lived in 20 to 30 US areas. Clinical history as reported by participants underpinned cohort assignment. In Cohort 3, a recovered donor had either two negative PCRs, clearance, or symptom resolution. These data are taken from a study of blood T cell repertoires in COVID-19. Assay used: immunoSEQ multiplex PCR; TCRdb lists only in-frame clones, some missing. The sample holds more than 400,000 clones, roughly 87% seen once. This TCR was sampled from a man in his late teens or twenties who had recovered from COVID-19. Sequenced input: PBMCs or T cells enriched from blood (not recorded which).

Here the CDR3 reads CASHPRRTSGNTIYF. The CDR3 nucleotides are TGTGCCAGCCACCCCAGGAGGACCTCTGGAAACACCATATATTTT. The chain employs TRBV28 and TRBJ1-3; D is undetermined. V was trimmed by 8 bases and J by 0 bases, leaving 14 bases between them. CDR3 length: 15 amino acids. In germline, CDR1 is MDHEN, CDR2 SYDVKM. The complete variable domain, with remaining parts taken from reference TRBV28 and TRBJ1-3, reads DVKVTQSSRYLVKRTGEKVFLECVQDMDHENMFWYRQDPGLGLRLIYFSYDVKMKEKGDIPEGYSVSREKKERFSLILESASTNQTSMYLCASHPRRTSGNTIYFGEGSWLTVV.